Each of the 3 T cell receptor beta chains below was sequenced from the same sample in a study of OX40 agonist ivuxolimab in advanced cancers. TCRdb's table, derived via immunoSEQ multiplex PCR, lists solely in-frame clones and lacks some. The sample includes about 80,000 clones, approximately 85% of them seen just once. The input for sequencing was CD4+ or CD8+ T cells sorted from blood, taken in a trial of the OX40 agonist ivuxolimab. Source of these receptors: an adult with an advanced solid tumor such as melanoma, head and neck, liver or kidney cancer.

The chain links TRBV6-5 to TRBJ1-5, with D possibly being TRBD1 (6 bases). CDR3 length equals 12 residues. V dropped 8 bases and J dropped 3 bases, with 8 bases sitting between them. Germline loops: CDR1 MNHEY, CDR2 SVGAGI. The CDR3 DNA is TGTGCCAGCCACAGGGACAATCAGCCCCAGCATTTT. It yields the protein CASHRDNQPQHF.

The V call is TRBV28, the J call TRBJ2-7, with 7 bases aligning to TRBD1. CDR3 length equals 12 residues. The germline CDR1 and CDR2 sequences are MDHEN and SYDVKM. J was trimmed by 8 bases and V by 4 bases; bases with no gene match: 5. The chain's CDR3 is CASSSPGQQQYF. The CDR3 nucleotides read TGTGCCAGCAGTTCACCGGGACAGCAGCAGTACTTC.

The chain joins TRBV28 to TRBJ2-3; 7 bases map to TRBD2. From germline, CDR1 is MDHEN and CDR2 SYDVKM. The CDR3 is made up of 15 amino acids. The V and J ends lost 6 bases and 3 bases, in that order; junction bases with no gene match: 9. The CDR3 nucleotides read TGTGCCAGCAGCAAACCGGGCGGGGGAACAGATACGCAGTATTTT. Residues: CASSKPGGGTDTQYF. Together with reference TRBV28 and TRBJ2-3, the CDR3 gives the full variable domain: DVKVTQSSRYLVKRTGEKVFLECVQDMDHENMFWYRQDPGLGLRLIYFSYDVKMKEKGDIPEGYSVSREKKERFSLILESASTNQTSMYLCASSKPGGGTDTQYFGPGTRLTVL.